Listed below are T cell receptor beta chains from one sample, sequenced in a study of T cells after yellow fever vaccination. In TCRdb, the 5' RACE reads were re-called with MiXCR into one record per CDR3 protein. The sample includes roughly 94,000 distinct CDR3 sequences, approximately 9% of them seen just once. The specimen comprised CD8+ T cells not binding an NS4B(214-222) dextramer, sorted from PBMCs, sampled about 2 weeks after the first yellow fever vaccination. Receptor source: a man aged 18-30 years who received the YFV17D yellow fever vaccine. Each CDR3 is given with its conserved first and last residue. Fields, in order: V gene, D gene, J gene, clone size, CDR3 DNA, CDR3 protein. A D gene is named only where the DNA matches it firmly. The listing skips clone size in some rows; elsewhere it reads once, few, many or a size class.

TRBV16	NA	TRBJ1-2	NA	TGTGCCAGCAGCCAATCGACAGTCTATGGCTACACCTTC	CASSQSTVYGYTF
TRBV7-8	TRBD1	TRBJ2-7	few	TGTGCCAGCAGCTTAGCCAGGGACAGGGCGAGCTCCTACGAGCAGTACTTC	CASSLARDRASSYEQYF
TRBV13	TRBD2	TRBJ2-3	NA	TGTGCCAGCAGCTTGTTGACTAGCGGGGGGGCCGGTACAGATACGCAGTATTTT	CASSLLTSGGAGTDTQYF
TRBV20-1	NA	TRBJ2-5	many	TGCAGTGCTAGAGGAGTGGGTCCAGGGACCCAGTACTTC	CSARGVGPGTQYF
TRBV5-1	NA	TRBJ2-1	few	TGCGCCAGCAGCTTGGCCGGGTCAAATGAGCAGTTCTTC	CASSLAGSNEQFF
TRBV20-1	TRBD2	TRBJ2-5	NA	TGCAGTGCTAGAGCCCAGCGGGGGGAAGAGACCCAGTACTTC	CSARAQRGEETQYF
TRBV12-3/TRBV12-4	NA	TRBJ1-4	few	TGTGCCAGCAGTTTAGAGGTGCGGCAGGCAACTAATGAAAAACTGTTTTTT	CASSLEVRQATNEKLFF
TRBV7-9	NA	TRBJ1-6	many	TGTGCCAGCAGCTTAGGAGGGGTTGGTGATTCACCCCTCCACTTT	CASSLGGVGDSPLHF
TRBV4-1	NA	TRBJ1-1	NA	TGCGCCAGCAGCCAAGTTTCGTCCTCGGGACGGTCCTTTTACCGAGAAGCTTTCTTT	CASSQVSSSGRSFYREAFF
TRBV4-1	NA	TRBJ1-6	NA	TGCGCCAGCAGCCAAATAGGGAGTTCGAATAATTCACCCCTCCACTTT	CASSQIGSSNNSPLHF
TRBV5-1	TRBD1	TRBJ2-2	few	TGCGCCAGCAGCTTTGGGACAGGGGTCCCGCACGGGGAGCTGTTTTTT	CASSFGTGVPHGELFF
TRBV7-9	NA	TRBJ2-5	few	TGTGCCAGCAGCAAGAGCCAGGTCCGGGAGACCCAGTACTTC	CASSKSQVRETQYF
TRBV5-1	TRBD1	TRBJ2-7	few	TGCGCCAGCAGCTCGGGGGGGACAGGGGAAAATCCAGCCTACGAGCAGTACTTC	CASSSGGTGENPAYEQYF
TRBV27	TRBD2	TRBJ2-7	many	TGTGCCAGCACCCCGGGACTAGCGGGGGTCAACGAGCAGTACTTC	CASTPGLAGVNEQYF
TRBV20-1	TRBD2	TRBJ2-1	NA	TGCAGTGCTAGAGCTGCGGGGGGGCAAGGAGGATCGGAGCAGTTCTTC	CSARAAGGQGGSEQFF
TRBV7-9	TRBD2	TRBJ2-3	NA	TGTGCCAGCAGCTTGCGCGGGGGGTTCGGAGATACGCAGTATTTT	CASSLRGGFGDTQYF
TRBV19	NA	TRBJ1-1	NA	TGTGCCAGTAGTATTGCCTCTGGGGGGAACACTGAAGCTTTCTTT	CASSIASGGNTEAFF
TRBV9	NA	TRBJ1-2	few	TGTGCCAGCAGCGCAGTTTCCAACTATGGCTACACCTTC	CASSAVSNYGYTF
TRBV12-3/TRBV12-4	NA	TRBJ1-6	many	TGTGCCAGCAGTTTATGGGCAGGGCCCAATTCACCCCTCCACTTT	CASSLWAGPNSPLHF
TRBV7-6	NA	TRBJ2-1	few	TGTGCCAGCAGCTACCGGGACTTTCAAAGCTCCTACAATGAGCAGTTCTTC	CASSYRDFQSSYNEQFF
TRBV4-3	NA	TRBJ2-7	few	TGCGCCAGCAGCCAAGTCGCAGGGAGCTCCTACGAGCAGTACTTC	CASSQVAGSSYEQYF
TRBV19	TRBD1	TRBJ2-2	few	TGTGCCAGTAGTAGCCAGGGGGCGCCCCCCGGGGAGCTGTTTTTT	CASSSQGAPPGELFF
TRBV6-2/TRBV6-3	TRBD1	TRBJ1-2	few	TGTGCCAGCAGTTACTGGACAGGGGTTAACTATGGCTACACCTTC	CASSYWTGVNYGYTF
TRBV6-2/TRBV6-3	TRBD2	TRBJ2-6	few	TGTGCCAGCAGTCTCCCCGGGACTAGCGGGGCTGGGGCCAACGTCCTGACTTTC	CASSLPGTSGAGANVLTF
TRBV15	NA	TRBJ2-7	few	TGTGCCACCAGCAGAGAGGGGGCCGCCTACGAGCAGTACTTC	CATSREGAAYEQYF
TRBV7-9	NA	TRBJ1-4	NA	TGTGCCAGCAGCAACCCGGTATCGGGCGGTAATGAAAAACTGTTTTTT	CASSNPVSGGNEKLFF
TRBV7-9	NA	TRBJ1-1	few	TGTGCCAGCAGCTCAACCTTGCGGGTCACTGAAGCTTTCTTT	CASSSTLRVTEAFF
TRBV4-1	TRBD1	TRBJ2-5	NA	TGCGCCAGCAGCCAAGATAGCGTTACCAGACTCCAGGGGGAAGAGACCCAGTACTTC	CASSQDSVTRLQGEETQYF
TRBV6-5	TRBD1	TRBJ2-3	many	TGTGCCAGCAGTTACGGGACAGGCACAGATACGCAGTATTTT	CASSYGTGTDTQYF
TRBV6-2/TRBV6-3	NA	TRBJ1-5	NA	TGTGCCAGCAGTTCCTGGCGTAATAGCAATCAGCCCCAGCATTTT	CASSSWRNSNQPQHF
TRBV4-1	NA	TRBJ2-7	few	TGCGCCAGCAGCCTTGGGCCCGCCGAGCAGTACTTC	CASSLGPAEQYF